This passage covers 10 T cell receptor beta chains from one sample sequenced in a study of PD-L1 blockade in urothelial cancer. Time point described: peripheral blood 6 weeks after treatment start. Generated by immunoSEQ multiplex PCR, the TCRdb table keeps only in-frame clones and is missing some. The table records 45,000 to 55,000 clones, 70% to 85% of them present only once. Sequences were derived from PBMCs, sampled around atezolizumab (anti-PD-L1) treatment. These receptors all stem from a man aged 45-65 years with urothelial cancer.

This chain joins TRBV11-2 and TRBJ2-2; 9 nucleotides line up with TRBD2. V shed 3 bases and J 4 bases; nucleotides not matched to a gene: 9. This CDR3 comprises 17 residues. The germline CDR1 and CDR2 sequences are SGHAT and FQNNGV. The CDR3 nucleotides read TGTGCCAGCAGCTTGAGGGCGGGGGGGCCTTTCACCGGGGAGCTGTTTTTT. Translating it yields CASSLRAGGPFTGELFF.

The V and J genes are TRBV5-4 and TRBJ2-1; 7 bases agree with TRBD1. Losses at the gene ends were 4 bases for V and 7 bases for J; bases not matched to a gene: 8. The CDR3 has 14 amino acids. In germline, CDR1 is SGHNT, CDR2 YYREEE (reference sequence). The CDR3 is CASSPDLQGNEQFF. The DNA of the CDR3 is TGTGCCAGCAGCCCGGACTTACAGGGGAATGAGCAGTTCTTC.

The genes are TRBV10-3 and TRBJ2-2; tentatively, D is TRBD2 (6 bases). V was clipped by 0 bases and J by 4 bases, with 9 bases between them. Germline-derived CDR1 and CDR2 are ENHRY and SYGVKD. The CDR3 length is 15 residues. The DNA for the CDR3 is TGTGCCATCAGTGAGTCTACCGGGGGCACCGGGGAGCTGTTTTTT. This encodes CAISESTGGTGELFF.

The chain recombines TRBV7-6 with TRBJ2-1; 8 bases are shared with TRBD2. The CDR3 contains 14 residues. Per the germline V gene, CDR1 is SGHVS and CDR2 is FNYEAQ. The trim removed 1 base at V and 9 bases at J, leaving 5 bases unmatched. The CDR3 reads CASSLGSGSGEQFF. The CDR3 nucleotides read TGTGCCAGCAGCTTAGGAAGCGGGAGCGGTGAGCAGTTCTTC.

J is TRBJ1-1 and V is TRBV29-1; 8 bases align to TRBD1. This CDR3 has 12 amino acids. Germline loops: CDR1 SQVTM, CDR2 ANQGSEA. Trimming removed 7 bases from V and 4 bases from J; junction bases left unmatched: 5. The CDR3 nucleotides read TGCAGCGCTGACAGGGGACGCACTGAAGCTTTCTTT. Translation gives CSADRGRTEAFF.

The V and J genes are TRBV5-1 and TRBJ1-3, with D maybe TRBD1 (6 bases). The V and J ends lost 3 bases and 4 bases respectively, with 14 bases between them. Germline V gives CDR1 SGHRS, CDR2 YFSETQ. The CDR3 has 15 amino acids. CDR3 amino acids: CASSSSGADGNTIYF. The CDR3 DNA follows: TGCGCCAGCAGCTCCTCAGGGGCGGACGGAAACACCATATATTTT.

The chain joins TRBV19 to TRBJ2-3, with 12 positions matching TRBD2. V shed 4 bases and J 11 bases; nucleotides not matched to a gene: 7. There are 14 residues in the CDR3. Germline assignment: CDR1 LNHDA and CDR2 SQIVND (reference sequence). The CDR3 here is CASSTRTSGTLQYF. The CDR3 DNA sequence: TGTGCCAGTAGTACTCGGACTAGCGGGACACTGCAGTATTTT. The whole variable domain, remainder taken from reference TRBV19 and TRBJ2-3, is DGGITQSPKYLFRKEGQNVTLSCEQNLNHDAMYWYRQDPGQGLRLIYYSQIVNDFQKGDIAEGYSVSREKKESFPLTVTSAQKNPTAFYLCASSTRTSGTLQYFGPGTRLTVL.

The chain is built from TRBV27 and TRBJ2-3, with 7 bases matching TRBD2. Germline assignment: CDR1 MNHEY and CDR2 SMNVEV (reference sequence). V trimming: 3 bases; J trimming: 2 bases; junction bases outside the gene matches: 11. The CDR3 sequence is 17 residues long. As DNA, the CDR3 is TGTGCCAGCAGTTTCGCTACTAGCGCAAGTTTCACAGATACGCAGTATTTT. This encodes CASSFATSASFTDTQYF.

In this sample, this clone turned up once. The chain employs TRBV7-2 and TRBJ2-1, with TRBD2 matching 8 bases. Trimming cost V 0 bases and J 5 bases; bases outside gene matches: 15. This CDR3 is built from 19 residues. In germline, CDR1 is SGHTA, CDR2 FQGNSA. The CDR3: CASSLALGSGGLRNNEQFF. The CDR3 region has the DNA TGTGCCAGCAGCTTAGCCCTTGGTTCGGGGGGGCTGCGAAACAATGAGCAGTTCTTC.

A single count supports this clone. Here the CDR3 reads CASSLQQGRNTIYF. CDR3 in DNA: TGTGCCAGCAGCTTGCAACAGGGCCGAAACACCATATATTTT. This rearrangement joins TRBV11-2 to TRBJ1-3; D is perhaps TRBD1 (6 bases). CDR3 length: 14 residues. Trimming took off 3 bases at V and 5 bases at J, with 11 bases between the two ends. Germline V lookup: CDR1 SGHAT, CDR2 FQNNGV.